A single T cell receptor beta chain is shown here with its context. These data originate in a study of blood T cell repertoires in COVID-19. Recruits, aged about 18 to 89 years, lived in 24 US areas. The data were produced by immunoSEQ multiplex PCR, yet TCRdb's version contains in-frame clones alone and is incomplete. The sample includes 55,000 to 70,000 clones, 88% seen only once; the top ten take about 9.4%. This receptor was obtained from a woman between 40 and 55 years old who had recovered from COVID-19. Source material: PBMCs or T cells enriched from blood (not recorded which).

CDR3 sequence reads: CASSPPPTRGRSPYEQYF. The CDR3 DNA reads as TGTGCCAGCAGCCCTCCCCCCACGAGGGGGAGATCCCCCTACGAGCAGTACTTC. The chain employs TRBV7-9 and TRBJ2-7, with a weak D call TRBD1 (6 bases). Germline CDR1 and CDR2: SEHNR and FQNEAQ (reference sequence). The CDR3 runs to 18 residues. V lost 5 bases and J 2 bases, leaving 25 bases between the germline ends.